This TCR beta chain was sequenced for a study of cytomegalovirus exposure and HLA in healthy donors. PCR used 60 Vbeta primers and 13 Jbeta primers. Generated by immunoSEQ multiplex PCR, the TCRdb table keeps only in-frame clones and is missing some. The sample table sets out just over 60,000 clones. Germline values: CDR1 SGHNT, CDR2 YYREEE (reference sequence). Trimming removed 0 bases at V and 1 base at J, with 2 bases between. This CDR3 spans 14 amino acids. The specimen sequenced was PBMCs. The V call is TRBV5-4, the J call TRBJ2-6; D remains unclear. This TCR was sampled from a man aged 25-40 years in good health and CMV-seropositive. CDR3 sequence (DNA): TGTGCCAGCAGCTTGGCGTCTGGGGCCAACGTCCTGACTTTC. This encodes CASSLASGANVLTF. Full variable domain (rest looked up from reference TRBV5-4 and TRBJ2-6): ETGVTQSPTHLIKTRGQQVTLRCSSQSGHNTVSWYQQALGQGPQFIFQYYREEENGRGNFPPRFSGLQFPNYSSELNVNALELDDSALYLCASSLASGANVLTFGAGSRLTVL.